This TCR beta chain was captured in a study of shared clonotypes between healthy human individuals. CD45RO negativity and positive selection for CCR7 defined naive CD8 cells, a population that excluded terminally differentiated effector memory CD45RA+ cells. All donors qualified as healthy HIV-negative adults and had experienced no recent acute infections or vaccinations. Sorted subsets were amplified in replicate PCRs using approximately 0.2 ug DNA, tens of thousands of T cell genomes. Sequencing was performed with immunoSEQ multiplex PCR; in TCRdb, only in-frame clones are kept and a portion is missing. The profile shows some 2.1 million clones, around 93% of them singletons. CDR1 and CDR2 (germline): LNHNV, YYDKDF (reference sequence). The CDR3 has 15 residues. Trimming at V came to 5 bases and at J to 2 bases, leaving 2 bases not matched to a gene. General study findings and limits: Non-shared clonotypes were found to have lower generation probabilities than the clonotypes that were shared by all four of the sorted-subset donors. Clonotype sharing among donors was thought likely to change with sequencing depth.

Regarding this clone: No antigen is known for it.

The V and J genes are TRBV15 and TRBJ2-7; TRBD2 agrees at 14 bases. The material sequenced was naive CD8+ T cells from PBMCs. The receptor comes from a young man in good health. Some clones in this sample may be carry-over from other donors' samples. The CDR3 here is CATSPGLAGAYEQYF. The DNA for the CDR3 is TGTGCCACCAGCCCGGGACTAGCGGGAGCCTACGAGCAGTACTTC.